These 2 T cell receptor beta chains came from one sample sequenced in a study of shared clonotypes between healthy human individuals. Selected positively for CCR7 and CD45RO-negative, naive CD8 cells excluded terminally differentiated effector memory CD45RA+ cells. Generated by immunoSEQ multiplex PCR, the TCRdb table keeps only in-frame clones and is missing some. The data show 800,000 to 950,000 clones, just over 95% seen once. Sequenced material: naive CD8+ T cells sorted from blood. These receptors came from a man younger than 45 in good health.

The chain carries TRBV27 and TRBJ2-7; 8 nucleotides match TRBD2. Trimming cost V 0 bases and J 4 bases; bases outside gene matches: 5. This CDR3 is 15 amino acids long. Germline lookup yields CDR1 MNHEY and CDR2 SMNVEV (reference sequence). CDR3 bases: TGTGCCAGCAGTTTATCGTTTAGCGGGACTTACGAGCAGTACTTC. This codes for CASSLSFSGTYEQYF.

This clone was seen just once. The CDR3 loop reads CATSRDRDPLLEQYF. CDR3 in DNA: TGTGCCACCAGCAGAGATAGGGATCCCCTCCTCGAGCAGTACTTC. This rearrangement joins TRBV15 to TRBJ2-7, with no clear D. Germline-derived CDR1 and CDR2 are LNHNV and YYDKDF (reference sequence). V gave up 0 bases and J gave up 6 bases, with 15 bases separating them. The length of the CDR3 is 15 residues. Together with reference TRBV15 and TRBJ2-7, the CDR3 gives the full variable domain: DAMVIQNPRYQVTQFGKPVTLSCSQTLNHNVMYWYQQKSSQAPKLLFHYYDKDFNNEADTPDNFQSRRPNTSFCFLDIRSPGLGDTAMYLCATSRDRDPLLEQYFGPGTRLTVT.